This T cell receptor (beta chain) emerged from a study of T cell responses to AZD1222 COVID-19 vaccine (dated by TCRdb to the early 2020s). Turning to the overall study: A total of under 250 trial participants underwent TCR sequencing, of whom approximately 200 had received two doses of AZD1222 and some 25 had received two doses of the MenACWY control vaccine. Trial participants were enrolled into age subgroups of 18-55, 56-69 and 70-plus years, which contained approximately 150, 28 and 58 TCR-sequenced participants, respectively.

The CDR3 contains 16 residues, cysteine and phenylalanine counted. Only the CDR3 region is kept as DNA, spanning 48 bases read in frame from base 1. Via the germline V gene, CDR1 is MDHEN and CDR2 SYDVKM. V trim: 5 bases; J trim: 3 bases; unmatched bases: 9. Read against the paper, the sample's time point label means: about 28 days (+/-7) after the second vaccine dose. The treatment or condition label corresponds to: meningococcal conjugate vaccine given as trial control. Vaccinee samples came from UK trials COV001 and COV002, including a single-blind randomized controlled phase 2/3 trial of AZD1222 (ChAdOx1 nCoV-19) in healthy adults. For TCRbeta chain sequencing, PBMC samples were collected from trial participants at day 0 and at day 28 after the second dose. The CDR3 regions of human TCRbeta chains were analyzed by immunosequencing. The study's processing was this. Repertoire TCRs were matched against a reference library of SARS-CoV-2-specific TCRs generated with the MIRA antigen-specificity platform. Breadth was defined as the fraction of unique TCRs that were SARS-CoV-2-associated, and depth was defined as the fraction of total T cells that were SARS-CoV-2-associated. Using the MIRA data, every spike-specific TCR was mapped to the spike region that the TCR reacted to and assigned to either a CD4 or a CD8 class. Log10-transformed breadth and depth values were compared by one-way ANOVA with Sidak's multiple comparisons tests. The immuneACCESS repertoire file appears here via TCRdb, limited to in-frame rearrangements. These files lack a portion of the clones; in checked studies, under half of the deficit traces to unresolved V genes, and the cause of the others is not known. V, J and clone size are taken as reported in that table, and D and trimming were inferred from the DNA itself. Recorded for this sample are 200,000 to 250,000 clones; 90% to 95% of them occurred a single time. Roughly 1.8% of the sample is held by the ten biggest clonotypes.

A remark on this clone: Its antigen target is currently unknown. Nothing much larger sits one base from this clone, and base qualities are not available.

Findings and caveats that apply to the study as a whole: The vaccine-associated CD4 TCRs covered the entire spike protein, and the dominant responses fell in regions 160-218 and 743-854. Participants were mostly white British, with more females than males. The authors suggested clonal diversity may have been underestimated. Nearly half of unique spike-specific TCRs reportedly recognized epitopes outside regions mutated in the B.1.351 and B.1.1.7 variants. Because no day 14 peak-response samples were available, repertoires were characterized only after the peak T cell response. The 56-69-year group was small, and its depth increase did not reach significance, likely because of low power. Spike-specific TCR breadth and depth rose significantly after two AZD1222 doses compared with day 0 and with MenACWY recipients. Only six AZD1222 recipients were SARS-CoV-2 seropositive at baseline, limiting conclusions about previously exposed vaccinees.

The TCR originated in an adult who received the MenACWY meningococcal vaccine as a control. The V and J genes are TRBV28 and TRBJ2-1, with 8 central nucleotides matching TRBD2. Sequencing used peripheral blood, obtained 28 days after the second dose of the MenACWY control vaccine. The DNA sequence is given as TGTGCCAGCAGTCCCGGAGTAGCGGGAAGCTACAATGAGCAGTTCTTC. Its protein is CASSPGVAGSYNEQFF.